What follows is one T cell receptor beta chain and its context. Its antigen remains unknown. Germline lookup yields CDR1 LGHNA and CDR2 YSLEER. The CDR3 has 17 residues. The sample originates from a study of monozygotic twins with inflammatory bowel disease. Study-wide results and limits: The authors found no support for a single strong IBD-associated signal or clonotype. Cells of different T cell subtypes could not be told apart. Patients got different immunosuppressive treatments, which may have made their repertoires more variable.

A 6-nucleotide sample barcode was carried by the UMIs, which template switching added. TCRdb reprocessed the 5' RACE reads and keeps a single row for each CDR3 protein, giving no DNA. This sample lists a few hundred thousand distinct CDR3 sequences; its ten largest clones have roughly 2.6%. Input material: blood. The rearrangement uses TRBV4-3 and TRBJ2-6; TCRdb names TRBD1, which stays unverified in the absence of DNA. The sequence derives from a human donor with ulcerative colitis or Crohn's disease, or a healthy co-twin of an affected twin (not recorded which). The CDR3: CASSPGTGGFGANVLTF.